Sequencing of this T cell receptor beta chain was carried out in a study of T-cell reconstitution after alpha-beta-depleted transplantation in children. This sample's TCRbeta library carried unique molecular identifier barcodes. TCRdb used MiXCR to reprocess the PCR reads, holding one entry per CDR3 protein. The sample lists about 980,000 distinct CDR3 sequences; about 29% were seen once. The CDR3 loop spans 13 amino acids. Germline CDR1 is MNHEY and CDR2 is SVGAGI. Deletions cut 6 bases from V and 9 bases from J, with 14 bases between. About this clonotype itself: The antigen is not known.

The study, taken as a whole, reports: Reportedly, only several hundred clones from non-depleted graft cells drove alpha-beta T-cell counts at about two months. Most T-cell counts and diversity one year after the transplant came from T cells that were newly produced. Some patients' high day-60 TCRbeta diversity was attributed to recipient cells surviving conditioning.

The receptor was derived from a boy in the first two years of life who had a stem cell transplant for SCID, so the T cells may come from the graft donor. The chain carries TRBV6-5 and TRBJ2-2, with D perhaps matching TRBD1 (6 bases). Sample: PBMCs, mostly from graft donor cells, taken 360 days after TCRalphabeta/CD19-depleted stem cell transplant. The CDR3 loop is CASSYRVTRELFF. The CDR3 coding sequence is TGTGCCAGCAGCTACAGGGTTACCAGGGAGCTGTTTTTT.